The 6 T cell receptor beta chains in this list originate from one sample, sequenced in a study of blood T cell repertoires in COVID-19. Here immunoSEQ multiplex PCR was the method, and the copy in TCRdb shows in-frame clones only, minus some. The profile covers some 120,000 clones, with around 81% appearing a single time and more than 9% taken by the ten largest. Material for sequencing was peripheral blood. The receptor source for this set is a human donor in a cohort sampled during active COVID-19.

This clone was detected a few times. The chain joins TRBV24-1 to TRBJ2-7, with 7 bases matching TRBD2. Trimming removed 9 bases from V and 2 bases from J; junction bases left unmatched: 12. CDR1 KGHDR and CDR2 SFDVKD come from the germline V gene. The CDR3 is 15 amino acids. This CDR3 reads CATQSSGGGTYEQYF. CDR3 DNA sequence: TGTGCCACCCAGAGCTCGGGGGGTGGGACCTACGAGCAGTACTTC.

The chain couples TRBV7-9 to TRBJ1-4; weak D call: TRBD1 (5 bases). Trimming cost V 3 bases and J 3 bases, with 8 bases left between them. Germline assignment: CDR1 SEHNR and CDR2 FQNEAQ (reference sequence). The CDR3 is made up of 14 amino acids. CDR3 protein: CASSFGGSNEKLFF. The CDR3 DNA reads as TGTGCCAGCAGCTTTGGGGGGTCTAATGAAAAACTGTTTTTT.

The chain employs TRBV24-1 and TRBJ2-5, with D perhaps matching TRBD2 (5 bases). The length of the CDR3 is 14 residues. Germline V lookup: CDR1 KGHDR, CDR2 SFDVKD. V was clipped by 4 bases and J by 2 bases, with 10 bases between them. The CDR3 DNA sequence: TGTGCCACCAGTGACCCTCGGGGTCAAGAGACCCAGTACTTC. It translates to CATSDPRGQETQYF.

J is TRBJ2-7 and V is TRBV6-1, with a weak D call TRBD1 (6 bases). CDR3 size: 13 residues. Trimming removed 1 base from V and 3 bases from J, with 7 bases in between. CDR1 and CDR2 from the germline V gene are MNHNS and SASEGT. CDR3 coding DNA: TGTGCCAGCAGTGAAGGACAGGTCTACGAGCAGTACTTC. This encodes CASSEGQVYEQYF.

V is TRBV6-5 and J is TRBJ2-7; 13 bases match TRBD2. Germline CDR1 is MNHEY and CDR2 is SVGAGI. The junction had 1 base not matched to a gene; V was cut back by 2 bases and J by 3 bases. This CDR3 is built from 15 residues. The CDR3 region has the DNA TGTGCCAGCAGTTACAGGACTAGCGGGGGCTACGAGCAGTACTTC. Translation: CASSYRTSGGYEQYF.

This sequence joins TRBV6-6 and TRBJ1-2; 8 nucleotides match TRBD1. Per the germline V gene, CDR1 is MNHNY and CDR2 is SVGAGI (reference sequence). The CDR3 length is 15 residues. With 6 bases clipped from V and 2 bases from J, the junction kept 8 bases outside the gene matches. The CDR3 protein is CASRLVDRGNYGYTF. For the CDR3, the DNA is TGTGCCAGCAGATTAGTCGACAGGGGAAACTATGGCTACACCTTC.